This TCR beta chain stems from a study of blood T cell repertoires in COVID-19. Sequencing was performed with immunoSEQ multiplex PCR; in TCRdb, only in-frame clones are kept and a portion is missing. The table shows about 280,000 clones, with around 90% occurring only once. This CDR3 spans 15 amino acids. Trimming cost V 2 bases and J 1 base, with 8 bases left between them. CDR1 LGHDT and CDR2 YNNKEL come from the germline V gene (reference sequence). The chain has TRBV3-1 (or the pseudogene TRBV3-2) and TRBJ2-2, with a weak D call TRBD1 (6 bases). The sequence derives from a woman between 18 and 30 years old with acute COVID-19. The sequenced sample was PBMCs or T cells enriched from blood (not recorded which). DNA for the CDR3: TGTGCCAGCAGCCAAACAGGGAGGAACACCGGGGAGCTGTTTTTT. It translates to CASSQTGRNTGELFF.